This entry lists 15 T cell receptor beta chains sequenced from one sample in a study of molecular identifiers for immune sequencing clone quantification. TCRdb itself ran the PCR reads through MiXCR, one entry per CDR3 protein. The table records tens of thousands of distinct CDR3 sequences, around 18% of them present only once. The sample comprised naive CD8+ T cells from blood, with Jurkat cell RNA spiked in. Subset noted: FACS-sorted CD8+CD4-CCR7+CD45RA+ naive T cells. The receptors stem from a human donor in good health. Some libraries in this study had Jurkat cell RNA spiked in.

Worth noting for this clonotype: A much larger clone differs from this one at a single base, so this may be a read error. The chain has TRBV10-3 and TRBJ2-5, with D hard to call. Germline CDR1 and CDR2: ENHRY and SYGVKD. The CDR3 length is 12 residues. In nucleotides, the CDR3 is TGTGTCATCAGTGGAGACGGAGAGACCCAGTACTTC. Translated: CVISGDGETQYF.

In this sample, this clonotype turned up many times. The chain employs TRBV6-5 and TRBJ2-6; D tentatively reads TRBD1 or TRBD2 (5 bases each). Germline CDR1 MNHEY, CDR2 SVGAGI. Trimming stripped 4 bases from V and 4 bases from J, with 14 bases between. The CDR3 runs to 16 residues. The chain's CDR3 is CASSSHWGYGANVLTF. The DNA of the CDR3 is TGTGCCAGCAGTTCCCATTGGGGGTACGGGGCCAACGTCCTGACTTTC.

Ten or more counts support this clonotype. The chain employs TRBV2 and TRBJ2-2; the match to TRBD1 covers 7 bases. Germline loops: CDR1 SNHLY, CDR2 FYNNEI. This CDR3 region has 13 residues. The ends lost 7 bases at V and 6 bases at J; junction bases unmatched: 5. The CDR3 region is CASTSGQAGELFF. The CDR3 bases are TGTGCCAGCACTTCAGGACAGGCCGGGGAGCTGTTTTTT. Using reference TRBV2 and TRBJ2-2 for the parts outside the CDR3, the full variable domain is EPEVTQTPSHQVTQMGQEVILRCVPISNHLYFYWYRQILGQKVEFLVSFYNNEISEKSEIFDDQFSVERPDGSNFTLKIRSTKLEDSAMYFCASTSGQAGELFFGEGSRLTVL.

This clonotype has at least ten counts. V usage is TRBV24-1 and J usage is TRBJ2-6, with D possibly matching TRBD1 (5 bases). Germline V gives CDR1 KGHDR, CDR2 SFDVKD. The germline V and J ends were trimmed by 9 bases and 1 base, with 9 bases remaining between them. There are 14 residues in the CDR3. CDR3 sequence: CATGQGSGANVLTF. The CDR3 DNA sequence: TGTGCCACCGGGCAGGGTTCTGGGGCCAACGTCCTGACTTTC.

The table lists this clonotype with many counts. The CDR3 reads CASSPWGSQETQYF. The CDR3 DNA is TGTGCCAGCAGCCCCTGGGGATCCCAAGAGACCCAGTACTTC. This chain connects TRBV7-2 to TRBJ2-5; the D is unclear. Germline CDR1 is SGHTA and CDR2 is FQGNSA. This CDR3 has 14 amino acids. V lost 5 bases and J lost 1, with 11 bases in between.

This chain connects TRBV9 to TRBJ2-7; 10 bases are shared with TRBD1. V was pared by 3 bases and J by 5 bases, with 8 bases of the junction left unmatched. The CDR3 sequence is 15 residues long. Germline CDR1 SGDLS, CDR2 YYNGEE. The CDR3 nucleotides are TGTGCCAGCAGCGCACCCGGGACAGGGGATAACGAGCAGTACTTC. Encoded protein: CASSAPGTGDNEQYF. Full variable domain (rest looked up from reference TRBV9 and TRBJ2-7): DSGVTQTPKHLITATGQRVTLRCSPRSGDLSVYWYQQSLDQGLQFLIQYYNGEERAKGNILERFSAQQFPDLHSELNLSSLELGDSALYFCASSAPGTGDNEQYFGPGTRLTVT.

On this clonotype itself: A read error may explain this, as a much larger clone is one base away. V is TRBV18 and J is TRBJ2-1; D may match TRBD1 or TRBD2 (5 bases each). Trimming stripped 2 bases from V and 6 bases from J, with 20 bases between. CDR1 and CDR2 from the germline V gene are KGHSH and LQKENI. The CDR3 extends over 17 amino acids. The CDR3 DNA reads TGTGCCAGCTCACCAATGCAGGGTAGAAGCGGCTGCAATGAGCAGTTCTTC. Its translation: CASSPMQGRSGCNEQFF. The full variable domain, rest sourced from reference TRBV18 and TRBJ2-1, is NAGVMQNPRHLVRRRGQEARLRCSPMKGHSHVYWYRQLPEEGLKFMVYLQKENIIDESGMPKERFSAEFPKEGPSILRIQQVVRGDSAAYFCASSPMQGRSGCNEQFFGPGTRLTVL.

This clonotype was counted only a few times. J is TRBJ2-7 and V is TRBV11-2, with 12 positions matching TRBD2. CDR1 is SGHAT and CDR2 is FQNNGV in the germline V gene. The J segment lost 4 bases and the V segment lost 0 bases, leaving 1 base of the junction unmatched. The CDR3 sequence is 15 residues long. The CDR3: CASSLELAGGYEQYF. CDR3 sequence (DNA): TGTGCCAGCAGCTTAGAACTAGCGGGAGGTTACGAGCAGTACTTC.

As for this clonotype: An end of the junction differs from the germline gene, which may be a read error. This chain connects TRBV2 to TRBJ1-3; D uncertain. This CDR3 contains 14 residues. Germline CDR1 is SNHLY and CDR2 is FYNNEI. CDR3 in DNA: TGTGCCAGTAATGTCGGGCACTCTGGAAACACCATGTACTTT. Its protein is CASNVGHSGNTMYF.

This clonotype was picked up many times. The chain is built from TRBV7-2 and TRBJ2-7; either TRBD1 or TRBD2 may supply D (5 bases each). Germline V gene data show CDR1 as SGHTA and CDR2 as FQGNSA. The CDR3 covers 13 residues. V shed 4 bases and J shed 2 bases, with 9 bases lying between them. The CDR3 bases are TGTGCCAGCAGCTGGGACGGACCCTACGAGCAGTACTTC. It codes for CASSWDGPYEQYF.

This clonotype was observed many times. The genes are TRBV20-1 and TRBJ2-3; D is unresolved. With 6 bases removed from V and 3 bases from J, the gap between germline ends came to 4 bases. The CDR3 is 10 amino acids. Germline V gives CDR1 DFQATT, CDR2 SNEGSKA (reference sequence). Here the CDR3 reads CSAETDTQYF. CDR3 DNA: TGCAGTGCCGAAACAGATACGCAGTATTTT.

This clonotype was counted at least ten times. This sequence joins TRBV12-3 or TRBV12-4 and TRBJ2-5, with a tentative D call TRBD2 (6 bases). This CDR3 comprises 14 residues. The V and J ends lost 5 bases and 3 bases respectively, with 13 bases between them. The chain's CDR3 is CASSAQGGEETQYF. The CDR3 region has the DNA TGTGCCAGCAGTGCCCAGGGAGGCGAAGAGACCCAGTACTTC.

This clonotype was found once. This chain joins TRBV19 and TRBJ2-1, with D perhaps matching TRBD1 or TRBD2 (5 bases each). This CDR3 comprises 16 residues. V was cut by 8 bases and J by 7 bases, with 24 bases left in between. CDR1 and CDR2 from the germline V gene are LNHDA and SQIVND (reference sequence). CDR3 protein: CASGVGGRLGLNEQFF. The CDR3 nucleotides read TGTGCCAGTGGTGTTGGGGGAAGGCTTGGGTTGAATGAGCAGTTCTTC.

This clonotype has at least ten counts. The rearrangement links TRBV6-2 or TRBV6-3 to TRBJ2-7, with 11 bases lining up with TRBD2. The V and J ends lost 5 bases and 0 bases, in that order; junction bases with no gene match: 15. Per the germline V gene, CDR1 is MNHEY and CDR2 is SVGEGT. The CDR3 spans 19 residues. CDR3 protein: CASSPSPGLAEGSSYEQYF. DNA for the CDR3: TGTGCCAGCAGTCCAAGCCCGGGACTAGCGGAGGGAAGCTCCTACGAGCAGTACTTC.

This clonotype was counted at least ten times. The chain joins TRBV29-1 to TRBJ1-5; no reliable D call. Trimming took off 6 bases at V and 3 bases at J, with 9 bases between the two ends. This CDR3 has 12 amino acids. Germline assignment: CDR1 SQVTM and CDR2 ANQGSEA. The DNA of the CDR3 is TGCAGCGTCCGGGAATACAATCAGCCCCAGCATTTT. Its protein is CSVREYNQPQHF.